This is a list of T cell receptor beta chains from one sample in a study of blood T cell repertoires in COVID-19. Sequencing used immunoSEQ multiplex PCR; TCRdb keeps in-frame clones, though not all of them. The table lists around 15,000 clones, 85% to 90% of them singletons. Sample: peripheral blood. The receptors originated from a man in his 60s with acute or convalescent COVID-19. Both conserved end residues are part of each CDR3. The D gene is left open where the match is weak. A clone size is listed for some rows: how often the clone was seen (once, few, many), or a class if it is expanded.

clone_size,v_call,cdr3_length,d_call,j_call,cdr3_aa,cdr3_nt
.,TRBV5-1,13,.,TRBJ2-7,CASSLARGYEQYF,TGCGCCAGCAGCTTGGCCCGGGGGTACGAGCAGTACTTC
medium-sized,TRBV2,16,TRBD1,TRBJ2-7,CASSVSQGAGSYEQYF,TGTGCCAGCAGTGTATCCCAGGGGGCCGGCTCCTACGAGCAGTACTTC
.,TRBV27,15,.,TRBJ2-7,CASSRGAGGSYEQYF,TGTGCCAGCAGCCGGGGGGCAGGAGGGAGCTACGAGCAGTACTTC
.,TRBV14,17,.,TRBJ2-7,CASSQEWGLLVPYEQYF,TGTGCCAGCAGCCAAGAGTGGGGACTCCTTGTACCCTACGAGCAGTACTTC
once,TRBV25-1,15,.,TRBJ1-5,CASSEMGGGNQPQHF,TGTGCCAGCAGTGAAATGGGGGGAGGCAATCAGCCCCAGCATTTT
.,TRBV5-6,15,TRBD1,TRBJ2-3,CASSLMGQRTDTQYF,TGTGCCAGCAGCTTAATGGGACAGCGCACAGATACGCAGTATTTT
.,TRBV7-9,13,.,TRBJ2-3,CASSPRGPDTQYF,TGTGCCAGCAGCCCGCGAGGCCCAGATACGCAGTATTTT
.,TRBV19,16,TRBD2,TRBJ2-2,CASSMAGGGSTGELFF,TGTGCCAGTAGTATGGCGGGGGGCGGAAGTACCGGGGAGCTGTTTTTT
.,TRBV19,15,TRBD1,TRBJ1-4,CASSQLQGAGEKLFF,TGTGCCAGTAGCCAACTTCAGGGGGCGGGTGAAAAACTGTTTTTT
.,TRBV3-1/TRBV3-2,12,.,TRBJ2-7,CASSQEGRTVYF,TGTGCCAGCAGCCAAGAGGGACGGACAGTGTACTTC
.,TRBV9,18,TRBD2,TRBJ2-2,CASSNGTSGGLNTGELFF,TGTGCCAGCAGCAACGGGACTAGCGGGGGCCTGAACACCGGGGAGCTGTTTTTT
.,TRBV19,15,.,TRBJ1-6,CASSSTGLSNSPLHF,TGTGCCAGTAGTTCAACGGGACTCTCAAATTCACCCCTCCACTTT
.,TRBV5-4,14,TRBD1,TRBJ1-2,CASSLIGTGAGYTF,TGTGCCAGCAGCCTAATAGGGACAGGGGCGGGCTACACCTTC
.,TRBV7-9,16,.,TRBJ2-4,CASSLALGPAKNIQYF,TGTGCCAGCAGCTTAGCCCTGGGGCCGGCCAAAAACATTCAGTACTTC
.,TRBV11-2,15,.,TRBJ2-5,CASSLDSGGQETQYF,TGTGCCAGCAGCTTAGATAGTGGCGGCCAAGAGACCCAGTACTTC